The 2 T cell receptor beta chains below all came from one sample that was sequenced in a study of identical twins. Using its own MiXCR run on the 5' RACE reads, TCRdb lists one record per CDR3 protein. Of about 220,000 distinct CDR3 sequences listed, approximately 6.8% are singletons. This same sample was also part of a study on yellow fever vaccine responses in identical twins.

Input material: CD8+ T cells sorted from blood. These receptors came from a woman under 30 in good health.

At least ten counts were recorded for this clonotype. The junction and the germline gene differ at one end; a read error may be behind it. The V and J genes are TRBV28 and TRBJ2-1; 7 nucleotides match TRBD2. Germline CDR1 MDHEN, CDR2 SYDVKM. This CDR3 spans 14 amino acids. CDR3: CPSSPFGGDNEQFF. The CDR3 DNA reads TGTCCCAGCAGCCCTTTTGGGGGGGACAATGAGCAGTTCTTC.

The gene calls are TRBV3-1 and TRBJ2-7, with D tentatively TRBD1 (5 bases). V lost 5 bases and J lost 2, with 25 bases in between. Germline V CDR1 and CDR2: LGHDT, YNNKEL (reference sequence). This CDR3 is built from 18 residues. CDR3 DNA: TGTGCCAGCAGCTCTCAAGGCACGGGTATGGGGCGCCCCTACGAGCAGTACTTC. Its translation: CASSSQGTGMGRPYEQYF.